These T cell receptor beta chains were read from a single sample in a study of patients and donors after allogeneic stem cell transplantation. TCRdb reprocessed the RT-PCR reads with MiXCR, giving one entry per CDR3 protein. The sample consists of some 960,000 distinct CDR3 sequences, roughly 17% of them appearing once. The specimen sequenced was blood, either unsorted or a sorted T cell fraction (not recorded which). The receptors originated from a human donor who was either an allogeneic HSCT recipient or a stem cell or donor lymphocyte infusion donor (not recorded which). It is not recorded whose cells these are; they may come from a transplant donor. CDR3s include the opening cysteine and the closing phenylalanine or tryptophan. The D gene is left open where the match is weak. Clone size is given for some rows only: seen once, a few or many times, or a class if the clone is expanded.

J: TRBJ2-2; V: TRBV24-1; size: NA; D: NA; DNA: TGTGCCACCAGTGATTTGGCAGGGCGCCAAAACACCGGGGAGCTGTTTTTT; CDR3: CATSDLAGRQNTGELFF
J: TRBJ2-1; V: TRBV19; size: few; D: NA; DNA: TGTGCCAGTAAAGCATGGGGGAATCATAATGAGCAGTTCTTC; CDR3: CASKAWGNHNEQFF
J: TRBJ2-1; V: TRBV18; size: NA; D: TRBD1; DNA: TGTGCCAGCTCACCACCGACAGGGGGGAGCTCCTACAATGAGCAGTTCTTC; CDR3: CASSPPTGGSSYNEQFF
J: TRBJ1-2; V: TRBV20-1; size: few; D: NA; DNA: TGCAGTGCTATAGGGGGTGGACAACCCCCGGTCGATGGCTACACCTTC; CDR3: CSAIGGGQPPVDGYTF
J: TRBJ1-5; V: TRBV5-5; size: NA; D: NA; DNA: TGTGCCAGCAAACTAAGGACCGGGGGAAATCAGCCCCAGCATTTT; CDR3: CASKLRTGGNQPQHF
J: TRBJ1-2; V: TRBV6-1; size: NA; D: TRBD1; DNA: TGTGCCAGCAGTGAAAACAGGGGGCGATATGGCTACACCTTC; CDR3: CASSENRGRYGYTF
J: TRBJ2-5; V: TRBV25-1; size: NA; D: NA; DNA: TGTGCCAGCAGTGAGTGGGACCTAAAAGAGACCCAGTACTTC; CDR3: CASSEWDLKETQYF
J: TRBJ2-1; V: TRBV10-2; size: NA; D: TRBD2; DNA: TGCGCCACCCGGGTGGGGGGGAGCCCCTACAATGAGCAGTTCTTC; CDR3: CATRVGGSPYNEQFF
J: TRBJ1-4; V: TRBV11-1; size: few; D: NA; DNA: TGTGCCAGCAGTCTTGGACAGCCCGCTTTTAATGAAAAACTGTTTTTT; CDR3: CASSLGQPAFNEKLFF
J: TRBJ2-1; V: TRBV9; size: NA; D: NA; DNA: TGTGCCAGCAGCACACTTTGGAATGAGCAGTTCTTC; CDR3: CASSTLWNEQFF
J: TRBJ2-5; V: TRBV4-1; size: few; D: NA; DNA: TGCGCCAGCAGCCAAGATCGGGAGTGGGGGGGCGAAGAGACCCAGTACTTC; CDR3: CASSQDREWGGEETQYF
J: TRBJ1-1; V: TRBV12-3/TRBV12-4; size: few; D: TRBD1; DNA: TGTGCCAGCAGCAACAGGGGGCAGAACACTGAAGCTTTCTTT; CDR3: CASSNRGQNTEAFF
J: TRBJ1-1; V: TRBV20-1; size: NA; D: TRBD1; DNA: TGCAGTGCTGTCGGGACAGGTGAAGCTTTCTTT; CDR3: CSAVGTGEAFF
J: TRBJ2-3; V: TRBV12-3/TRBV12-4; size: many; D: NA; DNA: TGTGCCAGCAGTCCGGGACTTTACAATACGCAGTATTTT; CDR3: CASSPGLYNTQYF
J: TRBJ1-2; V: TRBV30; size: NA; D: NA; DNA: TGTGCCTGGAGTTGGAAGGGCTATGGCTACACCTTC; CDR3: CAWSWKGYGYTF
J: TRBJ2-4; V: TRBV27; size: NA; D: TRBD1; DNA: TGTGCCATCGGGACAGGGATAGCCAAAAACATTCAGTACTTC; CDR3: CAIGTGIAKNIQYF
J: TRBJ2-3; V: TRBV6-5; size: few; D: TRBD2; DNA: TGTGCCAGCAGTTATTCCGGGACTAGCGGAACCAATACGCAGTATTTT; CDR3: CASSYSGTSGTNTQYF
J: TRBJ1-1; V: TRBV12-3/TRBV12-4; size: NA; D: NA; DNA: TGTGCCAGCAGAGTAGGGAAATTCACTGAAGCTTTCTTT; CDR3: CASRVGKFTEAFF
J: TRBJ2-2; V: TRBV19; size: few; D: TRBD2; DNA: TGTGCCAGTAAGGGCGGGGGGGATAACACCGGGGAGCTGTTTTTT; CDR3: CASKGGGDNTGELFF
J: TRBJ2-2; V: TRBV5-6; size: NA; D: NA; DNA: TGTGCCAGCACCAGAAGTGGCAGGGGTCCCACCGGGGAGCTGTTTTTT; CDR3: CASTRSGRGPTGELFF
J: TRBJ2-2; V: TRBV6-6; size: NA; D: NA; DNA: TGTGCCTGCCACGAGGGGCCCGGGGAGCTGTTTTTT; CDR3: CACHEGPGELFF
J: TRBJ2-5; V: TRBV25-1; size: NA; D: NA; DNA: TGTGCCAGCAGTGGGTCGACATGGGGAGAGACCCAGTACTTC; CDR3: CASSGSTWGETQYF
J: TRBJ1-1; V: TRBV4-1; size: NA; D: NA; DNA: TGCGCCAGCAGCCAAGTAGGGTTGGGCAGCTTGAACACTGAAGCTTTCTTT; CDR3: CASSQVGLGSLNTEAFF
J: TRBJ2-2; V: TRBV15; size: NA; D: NA; DNA: TGTGCCACCAGCCGCACGGGATCGTTTCCAGCCGGGGAGCTGTTTTTT; CDR3: CATSRTGSFPAGELFF
J: TRBJ1-1; V: TRBV19; size: NA; D: TRBD1; DNA: TGTGCCAGTAGTATGGGTACAGGGGGGAACACTGAAGCTTTCTTT; CDR3: CASSMGTGGNTEAFF
J: TRBJ1-4; V: TRBV4-2; size: few; D: NA; DNA: TGTGCCAGCAGCCAAGCTGATGCGGGGGCCCCCATTTTT; CDR3: CASSQADAGAPIF
J: TRBJ2-1; V: TRBV15; size: NA; D: TRBD2; DNA: TGTGCCACCAGGAGACTAGCGGAGCAGAACAATGAGCAGTTCTTC; CDR3: CATRRLAEQNNEQFF
J: TRBJ2-5; V: TRBV5-1; size: NA; D: TRBD2; DNA: TGCGCCAGCAGCGAAGAGGGGAGGGGATGGCAAGAGACCCAGTACTTC; CDR3: CASSEEGRGWQETQYF
J: TRBJ1-2; V: TRBV12-3/TRBV12-4; size: NA; D: NA; DNA: TGTGCCAGCTGCGATACTAATAACTATGGCTACACCTTC; CDR3: CASCDTNNYGYTF
J: TRBJ1-5; V: TRBV2; size: many; D: NA; DNA: TGTGCCAGCAGTTGGAGCAATCAGCCCCAGCATTTT; CDR3: CASSWSNQPQHF
J: TRBJ2-1; V: TRBV27; size: NA; D: TRBD2; DNA: TGTGCCAGCAGTTTAGGGACTACCTACAATGAGCAGTTCTTC; CDR3: CASSLGTTYNEQFF
J: TRBJ2-5; V: TRBV6-1; size: NA; D: NA; DNA: TGTGCCAGCAGTGATCGCCGGGGCCTCTCAGAGACCCAGTACTTC; CDR3: CASSDRRGLSETQYF
J: TRBJ1-4; V: TRBV5-6; size: few; D: NA; DNA: TGTGCCAGCAGCTCCGGGCCGGGACTCCCTGAAAAACTGTTTTTT; CDR3: CASSSGPGLPEKLFF
J: TRBJ2-2; V: TRBV2; size: NA; D: NA; DNA: TGTGCCAGCAGTGAAGCCAGGGGTATGAACACCGGGGAGCTGTTTTTT; CDR3: CASSEARGMNTGELFF
J: TRBJ2-4; V: TRBV4-1; size: few; D: NA; DNA: TGCGCCAGCAGCCAAGAAGGGGTAGCCAAAAACATTCAGTACTTC; CDR3: CASSQEGVAKNIQYF
J: TRBJ1-1; V: TRBV20-1; size: NA; D: TRBD1; DNA: TGCAGTGCCCCGGGACAGGCCAACACTGAAGCTTTCTTT; CDR3: CSAPGQANTEAFF
J: TRBJ2-3; V: TRBV27; size: NA; D: NA; DNA: TGTGCCAGCCATTTAACCCCAGCGGGCAGCACAGATACGCAGTATTTT; CDR3: CASHLTPAGSTDTQYF
J: TRBJ1-1; V: TRBV21-1; size: once; D: NA; DNA: TGTGCCAGCAGCAAAGAGGAGGGGCCCCGGGCTTTCTTT; CDR3: CASSKEEGPRAFF
J: TRBJ2-1; V: TRBV7-9; size: NA; D: TRBD2; DNA: TGTGCCAGCACCGGCCTTGGGGCGGGGGGCCCACACAATGAGCAGTTCTTC; CDR3: CASTGLGAGGPHNEQFF
J: TRBJ2-7; V: TRBV19; size: NA; D: TRBD1; DNA: TGTGCCAGTAGTATCCTTTCGGGGACAGGGAGAACCTACGAGCAGTACTTC; CDR3: CASSILSGTGRTYEQYF
J: TRBJ2-4; V: TRBV28; size: NA; D: TRBD2; DNA: TGTGCCAGCAGTTTCATAGCGGGACGGGGTCACATTCAGTACTTC; CDR3: CASSFIAGRGHIQYF
J: TRBJ1-1; V: TRBV5-4; size: once; D: NA; DNA: TGTGCCAGCCTCGTGGGGGGGAAGGGGCGGACTGAAGCTTTCTTT; CDR3: CASLVGGKGRTEAFF
J: TRBJ1-6; V: TRBV4-2; size: NA; D: NA; DNA: TGTGCCAGCCTCAGGGAATTAAGCTCCTATAATTCACCCCTCCACTTT; CDR3: CASLRELSSYNSPLHF
J: TRBJ2-3; V: TRBV28; size: few; D: TRBD2; DNA: TGTGCCAGCAGTTTCCCGCCGGTAGCGGGAGGAACAGATACGCAGTATTTT; CDR3: CASSFPPVAGGTDTQYF
J: TRBJ2-7; V: TRBV18; size: NA; D: NA; DNA: TGTGCCAGCTCACCATCGGACATCTCCTACGAGCAGTACTTC; CDR3: CASSPSDISYEQYF
J: TRBJ1-3; V: TRBV3-1; size: NA; D: NA; DNA: TGTGCCAGCAGCCAAGATTGGCGTTCCTCTGGAAACACCATATATTTT; CDR3: CASSQDWRSSGNTIYF
J: TRBJ2-3; V: TRBV10-3; size: NA; D: NA; DNA: TGTGCCATCAGTGAGTTGTCCGGGGCCGCCACAGATACGCAGTATTTT; CDR3: CAISELSGAATDTQYF
J: TRBJ2-7; V: TRBV20-1; size: NA; D: TRBD2; DNA: TGCAGTGCTAGAGATAAGGAGACTAGCGGGGAGGATTACGAGCAGTACTTC; CDR3: CSARDKETSGEDYEQYF
J: TRBJ2-5; V: TRBV27; size: NA; D: NA; DNA: TGTGCCAGCACCTCCTTTGGGGGAGAGACCCAGTACTTC; CDR3: CASTSFGGETQYF
J: TRBJ1-4; V: TRBV18; size: NA; D: TRBD1; DNA: TGTGCCAGCTCACCCCGACAGGGCGCGAACGAAAAACTGTTTTTT; CDR3: CASSPRQGANEKLFF
J: TRBJ2-3; V: TRBV12-3/TRBV12-4; size: NA; D: TRBD2; DNA: TGTGCCAGCAGTTTGGGTGTAGCGGGGGGGAATACGCAGTATTTT; CDR3: CASSLGVAGGNTQYF
J: TRBJ2-3; V: TRBV20-1; size: many; D: TRBD2; DNA: TGCAGTGCTTCTCCCTGGGGGGGAAACATCACAGATACGCAGTATTTT; CDR3: CSASPWGGNITDTQYF
J: TRBJ1-1; V: TRBV5-1; size: few; D: NA; DNA: TGCGCCAGCAGCTTGGCCAGGGGTGAGACTGAAGCTTTCTTT; CDR3: CASSLARGETEAFF